This T cell receptor (beta chain) stems from a study of Graves' ophthalmopathy and Graves' hyperthyroidism. Broader study findings: Prediction of ophthalmopathy progression reached 70.59% sensitivity and 72% to 75% specificity.

V lost 4 bases and J lost 8, with 14 bases in between. The germline gives CDR1 MDHEN, CDR2 SYDVKM. The CDR3 sequence is 13 residues long. Using RNA transcripts, the TCR beta CDR3 regions were amplified. RT-PCR in the first round used HTBI primers; a second-round multiplex PCR followed. TCRdb re-called the multiplex PCR reads through MiXCR, storing one row per CDR3 protein. This sample carries about 400,000 distinct CDR3 sequences, around 20% of them seen once, and the ten largest clones take about 1.4%. Ophthalmopathy donors showed moderate-to-severe activity, CAS ≥3, NOSPECS ≥4 and a duration under 3 months. Uncontrolled infections, pregnancy, lactation or other autoimmune diseases led to patient exclusion. The evidence that diagnosis relied on was clinical symptoms, serum thyroxine, TRAb, thyroid ultrasound and orbital computed tomography. This clonotype was seen many times. Its target is unknown.

The chain joins TRBV28 to TRBJ1-1; a possible D gene is TRBD1 (5 bases). This clonotype originated in a woman aged 18-35 years with Graves' ophthalmopathy. The sample consisted of peripheral blood. CDR3: CASSSPGTPEAFF. Here the CDR3 DNA reads TGTGCCAGCAGTTCCCCCGGGACTCCCGAAGCTTTCTTT.